This TCR beta chain is from a study of response to subunit inactivated influenza vaccine. The germline CDR1 and CDR2 sequences are SGHKS and YYEKEE (reference sequence). The CDR3 covers 17 residues. V gave up 0 bases and J gave up 2 bases, with 18 bases separating them. This clonotype was seen a handful of times. Via MiXCR, TCRdb re-called the RT-PCR reads, giving one row per CDR3 protein. The sample lists just under 550,000 distinct CDR3 sequences, under 25% occurring once. A further study also used this sample, focusing on T cells expressing NK-cell markers. In that study: cDNA encoding TCR beta was synthesized via 5'RACE template switching incorporating UMIs. Eight donors were sequenced, of whom seven were HCMV-seropositive, while the remaining one was HCMV-seronegative. Nothing established the HCMV specificity of expanded NKG2C+ T cell clones.

The sequence was obtained from a man aged 45 to 65 who received an inactivated influenza vaccine. The sample consisted of CD4+ T cells sorted from PBMCs, taken 12 days after vaccination. V and J are TRBV5-5 and TRBJ2-7, with D perhaps TRBD2 (6 bases). The CDR3 DNA reads as TGTGCCAGCAGCTTGGAAGGTCGACCGGGAGTCCCCTACGAGCAGTACTTC. Translating gives CASSLEGRPGVPYEQYF.